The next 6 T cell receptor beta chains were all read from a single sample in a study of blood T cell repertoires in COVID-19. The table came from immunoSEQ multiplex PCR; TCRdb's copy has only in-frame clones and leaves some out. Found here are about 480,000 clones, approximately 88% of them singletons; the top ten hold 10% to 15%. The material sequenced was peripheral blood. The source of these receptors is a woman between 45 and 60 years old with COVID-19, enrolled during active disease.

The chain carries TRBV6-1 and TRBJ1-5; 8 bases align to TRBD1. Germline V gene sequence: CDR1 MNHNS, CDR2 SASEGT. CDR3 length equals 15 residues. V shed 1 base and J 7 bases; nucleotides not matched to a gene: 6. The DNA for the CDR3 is TGTGCCAGCAGTGAAGGCCCGACAGGGGCGCAGCCCCAGCATTTT. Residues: CASSEGPTGAQPQHF.

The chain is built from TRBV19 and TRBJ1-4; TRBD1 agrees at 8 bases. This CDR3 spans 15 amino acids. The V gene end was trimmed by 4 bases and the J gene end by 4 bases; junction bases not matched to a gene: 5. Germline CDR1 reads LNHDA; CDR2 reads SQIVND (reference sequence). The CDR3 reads CASSTRDRHNEKLFF. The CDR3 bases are TGTGCCAGTAGTACCCGGGACAGGCATAATGAAAAACTGTTTTTT.

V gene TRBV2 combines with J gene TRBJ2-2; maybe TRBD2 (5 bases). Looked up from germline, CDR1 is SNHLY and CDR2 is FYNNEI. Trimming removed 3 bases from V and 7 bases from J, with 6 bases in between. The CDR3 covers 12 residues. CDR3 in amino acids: CASSDGDGELFF. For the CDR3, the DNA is TGTGCCAGCAGTGACGGGGACGGGGAGCTGTTTTTT.

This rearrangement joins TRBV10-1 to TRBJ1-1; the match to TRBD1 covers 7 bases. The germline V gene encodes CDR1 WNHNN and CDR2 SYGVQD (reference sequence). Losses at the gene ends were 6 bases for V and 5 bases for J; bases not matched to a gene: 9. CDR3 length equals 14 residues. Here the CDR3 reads CASSKETGETEAFF. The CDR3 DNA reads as TGCGCCAGCAGCAAGGAAACAGGGGAAACTGAAGCTTTCTTT.

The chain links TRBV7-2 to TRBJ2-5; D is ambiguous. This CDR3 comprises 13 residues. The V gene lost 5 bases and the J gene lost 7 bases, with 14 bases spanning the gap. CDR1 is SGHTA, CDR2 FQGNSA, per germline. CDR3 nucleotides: TGTGCCAGCAGCCCTGTGTCCCTAGGGACCCAGTACTTC. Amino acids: CASSPVSLGTQYF.

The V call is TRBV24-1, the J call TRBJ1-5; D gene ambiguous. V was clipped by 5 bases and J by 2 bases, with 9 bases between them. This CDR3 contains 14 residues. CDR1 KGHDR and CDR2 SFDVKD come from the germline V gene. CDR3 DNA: TGTGCCACCAGTGGTATGGCAGGCAATCAGCCCCAGCATTTT. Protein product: CATSGMAGNQPQHF.